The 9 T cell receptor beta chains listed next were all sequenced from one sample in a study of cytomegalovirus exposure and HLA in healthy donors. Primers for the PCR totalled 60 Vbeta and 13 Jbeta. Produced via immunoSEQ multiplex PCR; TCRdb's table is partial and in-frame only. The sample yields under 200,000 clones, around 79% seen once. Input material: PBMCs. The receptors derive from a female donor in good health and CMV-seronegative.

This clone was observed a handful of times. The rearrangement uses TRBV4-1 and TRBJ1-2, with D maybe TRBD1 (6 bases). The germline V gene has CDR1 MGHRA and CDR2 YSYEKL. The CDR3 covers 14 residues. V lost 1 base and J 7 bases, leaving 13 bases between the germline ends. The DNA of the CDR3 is TGCGCCAGCAGCCAAGTTCCTGGGGGCGGTGGCTACACCTTC. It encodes CASSQVPGGGGYTF.

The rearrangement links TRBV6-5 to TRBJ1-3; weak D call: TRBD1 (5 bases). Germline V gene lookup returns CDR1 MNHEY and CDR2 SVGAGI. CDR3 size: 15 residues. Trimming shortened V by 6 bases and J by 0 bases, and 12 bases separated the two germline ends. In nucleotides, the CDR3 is TGTGCCAGCAGCTCTGACAGATCCTCTGGAAACACCATATATTTT. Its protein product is CASSSDRSSGNTIYF.

CDR3 amino acids: CASSLGTVSSGNTIYF. DNA for the CDR3: TGTGCCAGCAGCTTGGGGACTGTTTCCTCTGGAAACACCATATATTTT. The chain employs TRBV5-6 and TRBJ1-3; D gene uncertain. The CDR3 is made up of 16 amino acids. Deletions cut 0 bases from V and 0 bases from J, with 10 bases between. CDR1 and CDR2 (germline): SGHDT, YYEEEE. The full variable domain, in which reference TRBV5-6 and TRBJ1-3 provide the parts outside the CDR3, is DAGVTQSPTHLIKTRGQQVTLRCSPKSGHDTVSWYQQALGQGPQFIFQYYEEEERQRGNFPDRFSGHQFPNYSSELNVNALLLGDSALYLCASSLGTVSSGNTIYFGEGSWLTVV.

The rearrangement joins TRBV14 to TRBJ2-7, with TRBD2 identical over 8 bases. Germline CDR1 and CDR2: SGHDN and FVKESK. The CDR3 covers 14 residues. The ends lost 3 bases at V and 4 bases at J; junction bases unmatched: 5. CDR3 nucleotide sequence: TGTGCCAGCAGCCAGGGTAGCGGGACATACGAGCAGTACTTC. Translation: CASSQGSGTYEQYF. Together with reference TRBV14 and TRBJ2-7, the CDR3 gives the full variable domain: EAGVTQFPSHSVIEKGQTVTLRCDPISGHDNLYWYRRVMGKEIKFLLHFVKESKQDESGMPNNRFLAERTGGTYSTLKVQPAELEDSGVYFCASSQGSGTYEQYFGPGTRLTVT.

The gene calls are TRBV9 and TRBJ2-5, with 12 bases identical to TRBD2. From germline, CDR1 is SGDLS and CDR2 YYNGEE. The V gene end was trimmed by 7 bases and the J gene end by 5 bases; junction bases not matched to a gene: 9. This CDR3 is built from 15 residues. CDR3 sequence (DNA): TGTGCCAGCGGTAGACTAGCGGGGGAAGGGGAGACCCAGTACTTC. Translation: CASGRLAGEGETQYF.

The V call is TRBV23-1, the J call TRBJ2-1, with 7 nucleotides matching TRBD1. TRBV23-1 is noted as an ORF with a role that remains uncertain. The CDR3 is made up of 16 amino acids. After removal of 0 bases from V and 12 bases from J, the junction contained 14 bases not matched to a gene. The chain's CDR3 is CASSQSSRDSALRQFF. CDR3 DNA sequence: TGCGCCAGCAGTCAATCGAGCCGGGACAGTGCTCTACGGCAGTTCTTC.

The CDR3 here is CASNPRDSYNEQFF. For the CDR3, the DNA is TGTGCCAGCAACCCCCGGGACAGCTACAATGAGCAGTTCTTC. The chain is built from TRBV5-4 and TRBJ2-1; TRBD1 matches at 7 bases. After removal of 6 bases from V and 3 bases from J, the junction contained 6 bases not matched to a gene. Germline values: CDR1 SGHNT, CDR2 YYREEE (reference sequence). The length of the CDR3 is 14 residues.

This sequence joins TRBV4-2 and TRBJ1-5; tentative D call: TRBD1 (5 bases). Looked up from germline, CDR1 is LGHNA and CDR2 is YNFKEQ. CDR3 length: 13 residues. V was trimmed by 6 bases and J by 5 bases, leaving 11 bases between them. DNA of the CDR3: TGTGCCAGCAGTCGGGGAGGGGATCAGCCCCAGCATTTT. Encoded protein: CASSRGGDQPQHF.

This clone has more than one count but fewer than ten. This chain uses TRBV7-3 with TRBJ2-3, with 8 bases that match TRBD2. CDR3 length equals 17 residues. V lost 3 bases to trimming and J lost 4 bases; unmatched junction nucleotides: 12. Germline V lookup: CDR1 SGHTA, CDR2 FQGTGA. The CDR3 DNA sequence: TGTGCCAGCAGCTTTCTTTCTTCGGGGGGGCGCGCAGATACGCAGTATTTT. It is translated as CASSFLSSGGRADTQYF.